The present entry profiles one TCR beta chain with its context. Its target is not known. Using a constant-region primer together with ProtoScript II reverse transcriptase, TCR beta cDNA was made from around 500 ng of total RNA. It was through three nested multiplex PCR rounds of slightly modified ARM-PCR that TCR beta libraries arose. The study ran its first two PCR rounds for around 9 cycles each, using TRBV1-TRBV30 forward primers and a C-beta reverse primer. A single record per CDR3 protein comes from TCRdb applying MiXCR to the multiplex PCR reads. This table has tens of thousands of distinct CDR3 sequences, roughly two thirds appearing once. Germline V gene sequence: CDR1 SGHAT, CDR2 FQNNGV. Trimming left V 4 bases short and J 12 bases short, with 22 bases between. The CDR3 totals 16 residues. For each extraction, RNA and DNA were obtained together from about 19-30 mg of unsorted bulk tissue. Every tumor sample held more than 80% viable tumor cells.

The data stem from a study of tumor-infiltrating lymphocytes in primary liver carcinoma. Across the whole study: Patients were both men and women, whose ages ran from 30 to 69 years. About 3.5 to 7.5 million productive TCRbeta reads were obtained from the samples, with similar numbers across tissue types.

Study conclusions and caveats: Tumor-adjacent and tumor-blood pairs overlapped less than tumor region pairs did.

The TCR was taken from a woman aged 30 to 39 with primary liver carcinoma and hepatitis B virus infection. The chain is built from TRBV11-2 and TRBJ1-6; no firm D call. Sequenced sample: liver tumor tissue from sampling region 3. The subset here: tumor region T3, left-lateral pole. The CDR3 DNA follows: TGTGCCAGCAGCTGTGGTCGGAACCACTATAATGTACCCCTCCACTTT. Its translation: CASSCGRNHYNVPLHF.